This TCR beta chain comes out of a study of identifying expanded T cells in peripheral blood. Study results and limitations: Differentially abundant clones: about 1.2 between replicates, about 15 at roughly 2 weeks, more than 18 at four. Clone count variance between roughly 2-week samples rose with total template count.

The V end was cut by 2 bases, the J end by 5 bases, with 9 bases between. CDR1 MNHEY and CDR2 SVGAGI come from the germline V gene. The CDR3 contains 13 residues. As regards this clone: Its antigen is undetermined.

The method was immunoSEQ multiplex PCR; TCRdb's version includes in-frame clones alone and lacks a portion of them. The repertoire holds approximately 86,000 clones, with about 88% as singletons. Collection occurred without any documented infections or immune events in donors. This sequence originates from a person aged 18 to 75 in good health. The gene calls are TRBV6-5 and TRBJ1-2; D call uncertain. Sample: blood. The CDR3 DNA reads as TGTGCCAGCAGTTACGTGAGGATGTATGGCTACACCTTC. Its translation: CASSYVRMYGYTF.